The next 4 T cell receptor beta chains were all read from a single sample in a study of blood T cell repertoires in COVID-19. Sequencing was performed with immunoSEQ multiplex PCR; in TCRdb, only in-frame clones are kept and a portion is missing. This table holds about 120,000 clones, 85% found once. Sequenced: peripheral blood. The receptor source for this set is an elderly man with acute or convalescent COVID-19.

This clone was detected a few times. This sequence joins TRBV18 and TRBJ1-2; tentative D call: TRBD1 (5 bases). The germline gives CDR1 KGHSH, CDR2 LQKENI. This CDR3 is built from 13 residues. Deletions cut 3 bases from V and 11 bases from J, with 16 bases between. CDR3 protein: CASSPLQEGFYTF. The CDR3 nucleotides are TGTGCCAGCTCACCGCTCCAGGAGGGGTTTTACACCTTC.

This clone came up a few times. The gene calls are TRBV30 and TRBJ2-2; D gene uncertain. CDR3 size: 16 residues. Germline assignment: CDR1 GTSNPN and CDR2 SVGIG (reference sequence). Trimming cost V 4 bases and J 2 bases, with 17 bases left between them. The CDR3 DNA sequence: TGTGCCTGGAACCCCTTACCGGGTCCTAACACCGGGGAGCTGTTTTTT. Protein product: CAWNPLPGPNTGELFF.

The V and J genes are TRBV2 and TRBJ1-1, with TRBD1 matching 9 bases. The CDR3 length is 15 residues. Unmatched junction bases numbered 5, after V lost 6 bases and J lost 0 bases. The V gene's germline CDR1 is SNHLY and CDR2 FYNNEI. CDR3 amino acids: CASRADRGLNTEAFF. The CDR3 nucleotides read TGTGCCAGCAGGGCGGACAGGGGCTTGAACACTGAAGCTTTCTTT.

This sequence joins TRBV11-3 and TRBJ2-7, with 7 bases lining up with TRBD1. Germline V gives CDR1 SGHNT, CDR2 YENEEA. The trim removed 5 bases at V and 2 bases at J, leaving 9 bases unmatched. This CDR3 is 15 amino acids long. CDR3 nucleotides: TGTGCCAGCAGCATCACCACAGGGGCGGCCTACGAGCAGTACTTC. This sequence encodes CASSITTGAAYEQYF.